The clone carrying this TCR beta chain came up once. This sample was included in a study of T cell changes during pregnancy in multiple sclerosis. Germline V gives CDR1 MRHNA, CDR2 SNTAGT. This CDR3 spans 13 amino acids. V was pared by 3 bases and J by 8 bases, with 10 bases between. Profiled with immunoSEQ multiplex PCR; TCRdb holds only in-frame clones, not every one. The sample contains 36,000 or so clones, approximately 92% of which appear only once. The rearrangement joins TRBV6-4 to TRBJ1-4, with D possibly TRBD1 on 6 matching bases. The sample taken for sequencing was PBMCs (not recorded whether the cells were cultured). This receptor was taken from a female donor with multiple sclerosis, enrolled in a pregnancy study. CDR3 in DNA: TGTGCCAGCAGTGAACAGGGAGGAGAAAAACTGTTTTTT. Protein: CASSEQGGEKLFF.